A single T cell receptor (beta chain) is shown here with its context. This specimen comes from a study of blood T cells in healthy people across ages. It was with a sample-barcoded 5' primer and a J-beta primer mix that a second PCR of roughly 6 to 12 cycles was run. CDR3-containing paired-end reads numbering at least 2.5 million came from each sample. A single record per CDR3 protein comes from TCRdb applying MiXCR to the 5' RACE reads. The sample lists 1.5 million to 2 million distinct CDR3 sequences, around 42% occurring once. J lost 2 bases, V lost 0 bases, and 5 bases had no gene match. This CDR3 is built from 16 residues. CDR1 and CDR2 from the germline V gene are DFQATT and SNEGSKA (reference sequence).

The chain has TRBV20-1 and TRBJ2-3; 10 positions match TRBD2. Specimen: blood. The clonotype was recovered from a human donor in good health. CDR3 sequence reads: CSARDIAGGPTDTQYF. CDR3 nucleotide sequence: TGCAGTGCTAGAGACATAGCGGGGGGACCCACAGATACGCAGTATTTT.